The sequence of this T cell receptor beta chain was determined in a study of T-cell reconstitution after alpha-beta-depleted transplantation in children. Study-wide points: Certain patients had high TCRbeta diversity at day 60, and it came from recipient T cells and thymic progenitors that survived.

A TCRbeta library incorporating unique molecular identifiers was prepared. TCRdb called the PCR reads again in MiXCR, with one record for every CDR3 protein. The table lists some 220,000 distinct CDR3 sequences, approximately 10% of them singletons. Germline-derived CDR1 and CDR2 are MNHEY and SMNVEV (reference sequence). Trimming shortened V by 3 bases and J by 5 bases, and 13 bases separated the two germline ends. The CDR3 is 14 residues long. This clonotype was seen many times. No antigen is known for it. The starting material was PBMCs, obtained before TCRalphabeta/CD19-depleted stem cell transplant. This chain joins TRBV27 and TRBJ2-5, with D perhaps given as TRBD1 or TRBD2 (5 bases each). This clonotype was sampled from a child under two years old with acute myeloid leukemia, due to receive a stem cell transplant. CDR3 bases: TGTGCCAGCAGTTTGGGGGACCGCGGGGAGACCCAGTACTTC. Its protein is CASSLGDRGETQYF.